This TCR beta chain is from a study of OX40 agonist ivuxolimab in advanced cancers. Study overall: The eligibility criteria allowed prior anti-PD-1, anti-PD-L1 or anti-CTLA-4 therapy, and 30% to 40% had some. Study-level results: The CD4+ and CD8+ T cells in the blood had expanded clonally by week 6 at 0.1 to 3.0 mg/kg. In CD8+ T cells, expanded clones were on average more numerous than in CD4+.

The CDR3 spans 13 residues. Looked up from germline, CDR1 is MNHEY and CDR2 is SVGAGI. V shed 5 bases, J shed 7 bases, and the junction held 5 bases outside the gene matches. Turning to this clone: The antigen remains undetermined.

Repertoires were generated with immunoSEQ multiplex PCR, while TCRdb's copy carries only in-frame clones and drops some. The data contain more than 85,000 clones, 87% of them singletons. The sample consisted of CD4+ or CD8+ T cells sorted from blood, taken in a trial of the OX40 agonist ivuxolimab. V is TRBV6-5 and J is TRBJ1-5, with 7 positions matching TRBD1. The TCR was taken from an adult with an advanced solid tumor such as melanoma, head and neck, liver or kidney cancer. In DNA form, the CDR3 reads TGTGCCAGCAGTCCGGACAGGATCCAGCCCCAGCATTTT. As protein: CASSPDRIQPQHF.